One sample yielded the 8 T cell receptor beta chains listed below, sequenced in a study of identical twins (dated by TCRdb to 2016 to 2017). To prepare the library, 5' RACE was applied. The sequencing machine was an Illumina HiSeq 2000. The public reads were quality trimmed at Q25 with fastp and then assembled into clones with MiXCR by TCRdb, keeping productive beta chains. Identical CDR3 protein sequences are pooled into one entry, listed with their most common genes and DNA. Recorded for this sample are about 490,000 distinct CDR3 sequences; approximately 16% of them occurred a single time. Of the sample, roughly 0.4% is held by the ten largest clones. This sample was shared with a second study, whose subject was yellow fever vaccine responses in identical twins.

The sequencing input was CD4+ T cells sorted from blood. These receptor sequences come from a woman between 18 and 29 years old in good health.

V gene TRBV7-6 combines with J gene TRBJ1-1; 12 nucleotides line up with TRBD1. The junction had 10 bases not matched to a gene; V was cut back by 2 bases and J by 3 bases. CDR1 is SGHVS and CDR2 is FNYEAQ in the germline V gene. This CDR3 has 18 residues. CDR3 protein: CASSLKRDRGRRDTEAFF. DNA for the CDR3: TGTGCCAGCAGCTTAAAACGGGACAGGGGGCGAAGGGACACTGAAGCTTTCTTT.

The table lists this clonotype with a few counts. The V call is TRBV11-1, the J call TRBJ2-6; TRBD1 is a possible D gene (6 bases). The CDR3 sequence is 18 residues long. V was cut by 6 bases and J by 0 bases, with 18 bases left in between. Germline-derived CDR1 and CDR2 are SGHAT and FQDESV (reference sequence). The CDR3 coding sequence is TGTGCCAGCAGTCCAACAGGGAATTCTCGCTCTGGGGCCAACGTCCTGACTTTC. It codes for CASSPTGNSRSGANVLTF. Combining the CDR3 with reference TRBV11-1 and TRBJ2-6 gives the whole variable domain EAEVAQSPRYKITEKSQAVAFWCDPISGHATLYWYRQILGQGPELLVQFQDESVVDDSQLPKDRFSAERLKGVDSTLKIQPAELGDSAMYLCASSPTGNSRSGANVLTFGAGSRLTVL.

A few counts support this clonotype. The CDR3 bases are TGCGCCAGCAGCCTCTCTGGTAGCGGGGGCACAGATACGCAGTATTTT. Amino acid sequence: CASSLSGSGGTDTQYF. The chain is built from TRBV5-1 and TRBJ2-3; 8 bases match TRBD2. V trimming: 4 bases; J trimming: 1 base; junction bases outside the gene matches: 8. CDR3 length equals 16 residues. From germline, CDR1 is SGHRS and CDR2 YFSETQ.

This clonotype was recorded once. The rearrangement uses TRBV7-2 and TRBJ1-1; D gene uncertain. The CDR3 consists of 14 residues. The germline V gene has CDR1 SGHTA and CDR2 FQGNSA. V shed 5 bases and J shed 14 bases, with 24 bases lying between them. The CDR3 region is CASSTPTGRPVGFF. The CDR3 coding sequence is TGTGCCAGCAGCACCCCGACCGGCCGGCCGGTCGGGTTCTTT. The whole variable domain, remainder taken from reference TRBV7-2 and TRBJ1-1, is GAGVSQSPSNKVTEKGKDVELRCDPISGHTALYWYRQSLGQGLEFLIYFQGNSAPDKSGLPSDRFSAERTGGSVSTLTIQRTQQEDSAVYLCASSTPTGRPVGFFGQGTRLTVV.

The V and J genes are TRBV10-3 and TRBJ1-6, with 7 bases aligning to TRBD1. The J segment lost 7 bases and the V segment lost 6 bases, leaving 6 bases of the junction unmatched. The CDR3 sequence is 14 residues long. Germline V lookup: CDR1 ENHRY, CDR2 SYGVKD. The CDR3 loop reads CAIRQQDRNSPLHF. The DNA of the CDR3 is TGTGCCATCAGGCAGCAGGACAGGAATTCACCCCTCCACTTT.

This clonotype was picked up many times. The chain has TRBV7-8 and TRBJ2-1; 8 nucleotides line up with TRBD1. The CDR3 covers 14 residues. The germline gives CDR1 SGHVS, CDR2 FQNEAQ. J lost 6 bases, V lost 5 bases, and 6 bases had no gene match. The DNA for the CDR3 is TGTGCCAGCAGCCAAGGACAGGGCCGCAATGAGCAGTTCTTC. Protein sequence: CASSQGQGRNEQFF.

This chain connects TRBV5-5 to TRBJ2-3; D perhaps matches TRBD2 (5 bases). The CDR3 length is 13 residues. Per the germline V gene, CDR1 is SGHKS and CDR2 is YYEKEE (reference sequence). V was cut by 2 bases and J by 8 bases, with 12 bases left in between. The CDR3 is CASSLGSAGTQYF. DNA of the CDR3: TGTGCCAGCAGCTTAGGTAGCGCTGGTACGCAGTATTTT.

There are a few counts of this clonotype. This chain connects TRBV10-3 to TRBJ2-3, with a weak D call TRBD2 (5 bases). Germline CDR1 is ENHRY and CDR2 is SYGVKD. V was cut by 7 bases and J by 2 bases, with 16 bases left in between. The CDR3 loop spans 15 amino acids. As DNA, the CDR3 is TGTGCCATCACCGAGAGCGGATTGGACACAGATACGCAGTATTTT. Its protein is CAITESGLDTDTQYF.